Following are 15 T cell receptor beta chains from one sample sequenced in a study of cytomegalovirus exposure and HLA in healthy donors. This PCR relied on a set of 60 Vbeta primers and 13 Jbeta primers. Some clones are missing from TCRdb's copy, which holds only in-frame ones; the method was immunoSEQ multiplex PCR. The sample's table shows roughly 220,000 clones. Input material: PBMCs. These TCRs come from a girl aged 2 to 9 in good health and CMV-seropositive.

V and J are TRBV5-1 and TRBJ1-2; no definite D call. Trimming took off 0 bases at V and 7 bases at J, with 4 bases between the two ends. Germline V CDR1 and CDR2: SGHRS, YFSETQ. The CDR3 is 11 amino acids. CDR3 nucleotides: TGCGCCAGCAGCTTGGGAGCTGGCTACACCTTC. The encoded protein is CASSLGAGYTF. The whole variable domain, filled in from reference TRBV5-1 and TRBJ1-2, reads KAGVTQTPRYLIKTRGQQVTLSCSPISGHRSVSWYQQTPGQGLQFLFEYFSETQRNKGNFPGRFSGRQFSNSRSEMNVSTLELGDSALYLCASSLGAGYTFGSGTRLTVV.

The CDR3 spells CASSSGQGASGNTIYF. The CDR3 bases are TGTGCCAGCAGTTCCGGACAGGGAGCTTCTGGAAACACCATATATTTT. The rearrangement joins TRBV6-5 to TRBJ1-3, with 8 positions matching TRBD1. Per the germline V gene, CDR1 is MNHEY and CDR2 is SVGAGI. The V and J ends lost 4 bases and 1 base, in that order; junction bases with no gene match: 6. This CDR3 comprises 16 residues.

The chain uses TRBV11-3 and TRBJ2-1, with 10 bases matching TRBD1. The V and J ends lost 5 bases and 10 bases, in that order; junction bases with no gene match: 8. This CDR3 has 14 amino acids. Germline loops: CDR1 SGHNT, CDR2 YENEEA. CDR3 nucleotides: TGTGCCAGCAGCCCCGAGGCGGGACAGGGGGAGCAGTTCTTC. Translation gives CASSPEAGQGEQFF. The full variable domain, in which reference TRBV11-3 and TRBJ2-1 provide the parts outside the CDR3, is EAGVVQSPRYKIIEKKQPVAFWCNPISGHNTLYWYLQNLGQGPELLIRYENEEAVDDSQLPKDRFSAERLKGVDSTLKIQPAELGDSAVYLCASSPEAGQGEQFFGPGTRLTVL.

The gene calls are TRBV10-3 and TRBJ1-3; unclear D gene. V was trimmed by 0 bases and J by 0 bases, leaving 9 bases between them. Germline-derived CDR1 and CDR2 are ENHRY and SYGVKD. The CDR3 length is 16 residues. Here the CDR3 reads CAISESIANSGNTIYF. In DNA form, the CDR3 reads TGTGCCATCAGTGAGTCGATAGCGAACTCTGGAAACACCATATATTTT.

This chain connects TRBV27 to TRBJ2-6, with a possible D match to TRBD2 (6 bases). The V end lost 0 bases, the J end lost 0 bases, and 9 bases lay between the germline ends. Looked up from germline, CDR1 is MNHEY and CDR2 is SMNVEV (reference sequence). This CDR3 has 17 amino acids. The CDR3 sequence is CASSLSSGSSGANVLTF. CDR3 nucleotide sequence: TGTGCCAGCAGTTTATCTAGCGGCAGCTCTGGGGCCAACGTCCTGACTTTC.

V is TRBV13 and J is TRBJ1-1; the D gene is possibly TRBD1 (6 bases). V was shortened by 1 base and J by 5 bases, with 14 bases between the two germline ends. CDR3 length: 15 residues. Per the germline V gene, CDR1 is PRHDT and CDR2 is FYEKMQ (reference sequence). CDR3 in DNA: TGTGCCAGCAGCTTAGTAGGGGGGAGGGATACTGAAGCTTTCTTT. This translates into CASSLVGGRDTEAFF.

The genes are TRBV19 and TRBJ2-3, with D perhaps TRBD2 (5 bases). The germline V gene encodes CDR1 LNHDA and CDR2 SQIVND (reference sequence). Trimming pared 7 bases from V and 1 base from J, leaving 15 bases between. The CDR3 spans 15 residues. DNA for the CDR3: TGTGCCAGTAAGGACTCCCCCTTGGGCACAGATACGCAGTATTTT. Translation: CASKDSPLGTDTQYF. Combining the CDR3 with reference TRBV19 and TRBJ2-3 gives the whole variable domain DGGITQSPKYLFRKEGQNVTLSCEQNLNHDAMYWYRQDPGQGLRLIYYSQIVNDFQKGDIAEGYSVSREKKESFPLTVTSAQKNPTAFYLCASKDSPLGTDTQYFGPGTRLTVL.

In DNA form, the CDR3 reads TGTGCCAGCAGCCAAGACCAATTCCATAATTCACCCCTCCACTTT. This sequence encodes CASSQDQFHNSPLHF. The V gene is TRBV4-2, the J gene TRBJ1-6; D is ambiguous. Trimming shortened V by 0 bases and J by 5 bases, and 8 bases separated the two germline ends. The germline gives CDR1 LGHNA, CDR2 YNFKEQ. CDR3 length: 15 amino acids.

The V and J genes are TRBV10-3 and TRBJ2-1; 8 nucleotides agree with TRBD2. V was clipped by 5 bases and J by 7 bases; unmatched bases: 13. CDR1 is ENHRY and CDR2 is SYGVKD in the germline V gene. This CDR3 region has 16 residues. CDR3: CAISRRAGDDGNEQFF. The CDR3 coding sequence is TGTGCCATCAGTAGACGAGCGGGAGATGATGGGAATGAGCAGTTCTTC.

This sequence joins TRBV27 and TRBJ1-2; TRBD1 aligns across 9 bases. The V segment lost 6 bases and the J segment 7 bases; nucleotides outside the gene matches: 9. Germline V gene data show CDR1 as MNHEY and CDR2 as SMNVEV (reference sequence). The CDR3 contains 14 residues. Here the CDR3 DNA reads TGTGCCAGCAGCCAAACAGGGGGCGCGAGTGGCTACACCTTC. Translated, it gives CASSQTGGASGYTF.

V is TRBV7-2 and J is TRBJ2-7; D is uncertain. CDR1 and CDR2 (germline): SGHTA, FQGNSA. V was trimmed by 3 bases and J by 2 bases, leaving 11 bases between them. This CDR3 is 14 amino acids long. The CDR3 here is CASSLMSGPYEQYF. The CDR3 nucleotides read TGTGCCAGCAGCTTGATGTCTGGGCCCTACGAGCAGTACTTC.

V is TRBV7-9 and J is TRBJ1-4, with D unresolved. This CDR3 spans 13 amino acids. The V end was cut by 1 base, the J end by 8 bases, with 8 bases between. Germline V gene sequence: CDR1 SEHNR, CDR2 FQNEAQ (reference sequence). The CDR3 nucleotides read TGTGCCAGCAGCTTAGGGGGAGGCGAAAAACTGTTTTTT. Amino acid sequence: CASSLGGGEKLFF.

The rearrangement uses TRBV5-4 and TRBJ2-7; the match to TRBD1 covers 8 bases. Germline V gene sequence: CDR1 SGHNT, CDR2 YYREEE (reference sequence). The CDR3 covers 15 residues. V lost 4 bases, J lost 2 bases, and 8 bases stayed unmatched. The CDR3 DNA is TGTGCCAGCAGCCGCCCGGGACAGGCCACCTACGAGCAGTACTTC. Its translation: CASSRPGQATYEQYF.

The rearrangement links TRBV28 to TRBJ2-7; TRBD2 matches at 10 bases. The CDR3 runs 14 residues. Losses at the gene ends were 4 bases for V and 2 bases for J; bases not matched to a gene: 2. Looked up from germline, CDR1 is MDHEN and CDR2 is SYDVKM. As DNA, the CDR3 is TGTGCCAGCAGTTATCTAGCGGGGGCCTACGAGCAGTACTTC. This sequence encodes CASSYLAGAYEQYF.

This chain connects TRBV5-1 to TRBJ2-7; TRBD2 agrees at 7 bases. V shed 4 bases, J shed 3 bases, and the junction held 16 bases outside the gene matches. The CDR3 extends over 17 amino acids. Germline CDR1 reads SGHRS; CDR2 reads YFSETQ. The CDR3, as DNA: TGCGCCAGCAGCGGAACAAGCCGGGACTATCTAAGCTACGAGCAGTACTTC. Translation gives CASSGTSRDYLSYEQYF.